This record covers a single T cell receptor beta chain. The antigen remains undetermined. At one boundary the junction diverges from the germline segment, which might be a read error. This sample is part of a study of T cell repertoires in cytomegalovirus infection. Study-level information: Shared public TCR beta signatures pointed to both CMV infection and a matching HLA type.

The CDR3 has 16 amino acids. Germline V gene data show CDR1 as MGHRA and CDR2 as YSYEKL. Study-level points and caveats: The study found HLA-C-restricted CMV-specific TCR beta clonotypes dominating the ex vivo response. Summed public TCR beta family frequency identified CMV carriers bearing the relevant HLA.

TCRdb recomputed calls from the reads with MiXCR, one row per CDR3 protein. This table holds about 530,000 distinct CDR3 sequences, around 27% found once. The sample taken for sequencing was PBMCs. This receptor was identified in a human donor in good health (CMV status not recorded). Some clones in this sample may be carry-over from other donors' samples. The chain employs TRBV4-1 and TRBJ1-1; TRBD1 matches at 8 bases. In DNA, the CDR3 is TGCGCCAGCATCCAACGCCGGACAGGGAAAGGGACTGAAGCTTTCTTT. Amino acids: CASIQRRTGKGTEAFF.